This T cell receptor beta chain is from a study of post-analysis software for immune sequencing data. Overall study results and limits: Controls showed lower frequencies than patients for five TRBV segments, and TRBV5-6, TRBV5-1 and TRBV20-1 were among these. Versus controls, multiple sclerosis patients showed significantly lower diversity (normalized Chao1). Batch-matched samples strongly co-clustered by F measure.

The CDR3 loop spans 17 amino acids. Germline CDR1 reads SQVTM; CDR2 reads ANQGSEA. The V end lost 8 bases, the J end lost 7 bases, and 32 bases lay between the germline ends. A note on this clonotype: Its antigen is undetermined.

TCR beta libraries were prepared from cDNA with unique molecular identifiers. T cells, about 0.95 to 10 million of them, yielded roughly 0.5 million cDNA molecules. TCRdb re-called the PCR reads with MiXCR, one entry per CDR3 protein. The table includes over 700,000 distinct CDR3 sequences, about 32% detected once. The receptor comes from a girl between 10 and 17 years old with multiple sclerosis. This chain joins TRBV29-1 and TRBJ2-5; D is undetermined. Specimen: blood. The CDR3 DNA is TGCAGCTTCCAACACAGTACTCAAAGGCACGGGCTCGGGACCCAGTACTTC. It encodes CSFQHSTQRHGLGTQYF.